Presented here are 8 T cell receptor beta chains from one specimen sequenced in a study of PD-1 blockade in classical Hodgkin lymphoma. The repertoire was sequenced with immunoSEQ multiplex PCR; TCRdb's copy has only in-frame clones and lacks some. The repertoire holds tens of thousands of clones, with around 90% as singletons. As for time point: cycle 4 day 1 (C4D1), after about 6 weeks of nivolumab. Autologous stem cell transplantation was followed by relapse in every patient, and brentuximab vedotin exposure varied. The sample in question was peripheral blood mononuclear cells (PBMCs), obtained before the fourth cycle of nivolumab. The receptors originated from a human donor with classical Hodgkin lymphoma.

This chain joins TRBV27 and TRBJ2-7; D is unresolved. The CDR3 contains 15 residues. V lost 3 bases, J lost 5 bases, and 17 bases lay in between. From germline, CDR1 is MNHEY and CDR2 SMNVEV (reference sequence). The CDR3 DNA reads as TGTGCCAGCAGTTTGAGAGCAGGCCAGACCCACGAGCAGTACTTC. It translates to CASSLRAGQTHEQYF.

This clone has only one observation. The rearrangement joins TRBV10-3 to TRBJ1-3; TRBD1 matches 7 bases. Germline V gene sequence: CDR1 ENHRY, CDR2 SYGVKD. V lost 4 bases, J lost 3 bases, and 12 bases stayed unmatched. The CDR3 spans 17 residues. Here the CDR3 reads CAISVFNRDSIGNTIYF. CDR3 bases: TGTGCCATCAGTGTTTTTAATAGGGACAGCATTGGAAACACCATATATTTT.

This chain connects TRBV30 to TRBJ2-7; D uncertain. Looked up from germline, CDR1 is GTSNPN and CDR2 is SVGIG (reference sequence). Trimming took off 0 bases at V and 6 bases at J, with 12 bases between the two ends. CDR3 length: 13 residues. The DNA for the CDR3 is TGTGCCTGGAGTGTACTCGGGTTAGGCGAGCAGTACTTC. Its translation is CAWSVLGLGEQYF.

The CDR3 region is CASSLVGYYEQYF. CDR3 in DNA: TGCGCCAGCAGCTTGGTGGGGTACTACGAGCAGTACTTC. This chain joins TRBV5-1 and TRBJ2-7; D uncertain. The CDR3 runs to 13 residues. Looked up from germline, CDR1 is SGHRS and CDR2 is YFSETQ. V was pared by 0 bases and J by 3 bases, with 7 bases between.

The chain is built from TRBV4-1 and TRBJ1-4, with 7 nucleotides matching TRBD1. This CDR3 has 14 residues. Unmatched junction bases numbered 6, after V lost 6 bases and J lost 5 bases. Germline V gives CDR1 MGHRA, CDR2 YSYEKL. The DNA of the CDR3 is TGCGCCAGCAGGAACAGGGGAGTAAATGAAAAACTGTTTTTT. Amino acid sequence: CASRNRGVNEKLFF.

The chain uses TRBV19 and TRBJ1-1; D gene ambiguous. V lost 2 bases and J 1 base, leaving 5 bases between the germline ends. The germline V gene has CDR1 LNHDA and CDR2 SQIVND (reference sequence). The CDR3 spans 13 residues. The CDR3 spells CASSIIGNTEAFF. In nucleotides, the CDR3 is TGTGCCAGTAGTATAATAGGGAACACTGAAGCTTTCTTT.

V gene TRBV18 combines with J gene TRBJ2-1; 10 bases are a match to TRBD2. Germline assignment: CDR1 KGHSH and CDR2 LQKENI. Unmatched junction bases numbered 10, after V lost 3 bases and J lost 8 bases. The CDR3 runs to 16 residues. This CDR3 reads CASSPVLPSGGYEQFF. CDR3 sequence (DNA): TGTGCCAGCTCACCGGTTCTGCCTAGCGGGGGCTATGAGCAGTTCTTC.

The chain recombines TRBV7-9 with TRBJ1-2; 8 bases are a match to TRBD1. Unmatched junction bases numbered 6, after V lost 5 bases and J lost 4 bases. From germline, CDR1 is SEHNR and CDR2 FQNEAQ (reference sequence). CDR3 length: 14 amino acids. CDR3 region: CASSVSTGGYGYTF. The CDR3 bases are TGTGCCAGCAGCGTCTCCACAGGGGGCTATGGCTACACCTTC.